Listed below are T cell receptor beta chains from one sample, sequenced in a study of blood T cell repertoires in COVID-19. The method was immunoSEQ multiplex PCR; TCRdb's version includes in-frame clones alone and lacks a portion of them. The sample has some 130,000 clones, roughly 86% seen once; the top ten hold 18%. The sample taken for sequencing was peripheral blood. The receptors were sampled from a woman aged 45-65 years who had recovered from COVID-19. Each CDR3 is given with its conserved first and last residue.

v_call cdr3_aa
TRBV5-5 CASSLAGQGRGAFF
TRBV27 CASSLRGGGNIQYF
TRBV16 CASSNRREESYTF
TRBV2 CASSLGQMNTEAFF
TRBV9 CASSVVAGGRETQYF
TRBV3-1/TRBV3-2 CASSSPGKRGLNEQFF
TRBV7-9 CASSVTGSTEAFF
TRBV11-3 CASSYGRGSSYEQYF
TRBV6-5 CASSAPRRGQKTQYF
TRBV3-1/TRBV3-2 CASRRKPGQAPRPAETQYF
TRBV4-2 CASSQAQDQPQHF
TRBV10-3 CAISVRGTGRAGANVLTF
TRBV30 CAWSPGNYGYTF
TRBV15 CATSRGTFSGGAYNEQFF
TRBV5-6 CASSLLGSGNTEAFF
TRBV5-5 CASSLGPTRRGQPQHF
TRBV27 CASSVTGGAWGYTF
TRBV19 CASSVSRDRANYGYTF
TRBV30 CAWRAPNLNTEAFF
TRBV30 CAWSVRRADTQYF
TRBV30 CAWSGYYRDEQYF
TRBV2 CASGASGMGQETQYF
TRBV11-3 CASSLEDRKGNTEAFF